A selection of T cell receptor beta chains follows, all from one sample in a study of cytomegalovirus exposure and HLA in healthy donors. Measured with immunoSEQ multiplex PCR; TCRdb has only the in-frame clones, and not every one. The profile shows approximately 130,000 clones, 60% to 80% of them singletons. The source material was PBMCs. These receptors all stem from a man in his fifties in good health and CMV-seropositive. Each CDR3 is given with its conserved first and last residue. Fields, in order: D gene, clone size, V gene, J gene, CDR3 DNA, CDR3 protein. The D gene is left open where the match is weak. Expanded clones are given a class, and other clones once, few, many or no size at all.

>-|few|TRBV6-5|TRBJ2-2
TGTGCCAGCAGTGCGTTAGCGGAGGTTACCGGGGAGCTGTTTTTT
CASSALAEVTGELFF
>-|-|TRBV7-2|TRBJ1-1
TGTGCCAGCAGCTTAGTTCAGGGAATGAACACTGAAGCTTTCTTT
CASSLVQGMNTEAFF
>TRBD1|-|TRBV7-9|TRBJ1-1
TGTTCCAGCAGCTTACTGAGGACAGGCGTGAACACTGAAGCTTTCTTT
CSSSLLRTGVNTEAFF
>-|once|TRBV10-3|TRBJ1-1
TGTGCCATCAGTCGGGGGAACACTGAAGCTTTCTTT
CAISRGNTEAFF
>TRBD1|-|TRBV11-3|TRBJ2-7
TGTGCCAGCAGCCCCGAACTAAAGACAGGGAGCTCCTACGAGCAGTACTTC
CASSPELKTGSSYEQYF
>TRBD2|-|TRBV12-5|TRBJ2-1
TGTGCTAGTGGTTTGGCGGGGGGAGCGGGAACCTACAATGAGCAGTTCTTC
CASGLAGGAGTYNEQFF
>-|-|TRBV19|TRBJ2-3
TGTGCCAGTAGCTCAGGCACAGATACGCAGTATTTT
CASSSGTDTQYF
>TRBD1|-|TRBV4-1|TRBJ1-1
TGCGCCAGCAGCCAAGAGGTCAGGGGGCAGACTGAAGCTTTCTTT
CASSQEVRGQTEAFF
>-|-|TRBV7-8|TRBJ1-4
TGTGCCAGCAGCTTTGCGCCGTCTAATGAAAAACTGTTTTTT
CASSFAPSNEKLFF
>TRBD2|-|TRBV5-1|TRBJ2-3
TGCGCCAGCAGCTTGACTAGCGGGGGGAGCGCAGATACGCAGTATTTT
CASSLTSGGSADTQYF
>TRBD1|-|TRBV5-5|TRBJ1-4
TGTGCCAGCAGCTTGGCGGACAGGGGAGCTAATGAAAAACTGTTTTTT
CASSLADRGANEKLFF
>TRBD1|-|TRBV27|TRBJ1-5
TGTGCCAGTCGACAGGGGGTAGGTCAGCCCCAGCATTTT
CASRQGVGQPQHF
>TRBD2|-|TRBV7-6|TRBJ2-7
TGTGCCAGCAGCTTAGCTGCGGCGGGAGCATCCTACGAGCAGTACTTC
CASSLAAAGASYEQYF
>TRBD1|few|TRBV18|TRBJ1-1
TGTGCCAGCACCGACAGGGGCTGGGGGAACACTGAAGCTTTCTTT
CASTDRGWGNTEAFF
>-|-|TRBV19|TRBJ2-7
TGTGCCAGTAGTTACCGACAGGGAGGCTACGAGCAGTACTTC
CASSYRQGGYEQYF
>-|-|TRBV29-1|TRBJ1-5
TGCAGCGTTTGGTCGTTAGATCAGCCCCAGCATTTT
CSVWSLDQPQHF
>-|-|TRBV7-2|TRBJ2-7
TGTGCCAGCAGCTTAAAAAGTGGAGTCTGGAACTACGAGCAGTACTTC
CASSLKSGVWNYEQYF
>-|-|TRBV6-5|TRBJ1-6
TGTGCCAGCAGCCGACAGGCCCTGGGTCCACCCCTCCACTTT
CASSRQALGPPLHF
>-|-|TRBV18|TRBJ2-7
TGTGCCAGCTCACTTGACAACCCCCGCAGGCAGTACTTC
CASSLDNPRRQYF
>TRBD2|-|TRBV5-1|TRBJ2-1
TGCGCCAGCAGAACCAGCGGGGGGGACAATGAGCAGTTCTTC
CASRTSGGDNEQFF
>TRBD1|few|TRBV5-4|TRBJ2-7
TGTGCCAGCAGCTTGGGAGGGGGCGCGGGCTACGAGCAGTACTTC
CASSLGGGAGYEQYF
>TRBD1|-|TRBV10-3|TRBJ2-7
TGTGCCATCAAAAAGGCAGGGGGCAAGGGCGAGCAGTACTTC
CAIKKAGGKGEQYF
>-|-|TRBV2|TRBJ2-3
TGTGCCAGCAGTGACGCCCTAGGGGGGGGGTCATACGTTGAGTATTTT
CASSDALGGGSYVEYF
>-|-|TRBV27|TRBJ1-1
TGTGCCAGCAGTTTAGGGGGGGGGACTGAAGCTTTCTTT
CASSLGGGTEAFF
>TRBD2|-|TRBV6-4|TRBJ2-1
TGTGCCAGCAGTGAACAGCGGGGGTTCGATGAGCAGTTCTTC
CASSEQRGFDEQFF
>TRBD1|-|TRBV5-1|TRBJ1-4
TGCGCCAGCAGCGGAAGGGACAGTATTAATGAAAAACTGTTTTTT
CASSGRDSINEKLFF
>-|-|TRBV2|TRBJ1-1
TGTGCCAGCTCCCCGCGGGGGTACACTGAAGCTTTCTTT
CASSPRGYTEAFF
>-|-|TRBV9|TRBJ1-4
TGTGCCAGCAGCGGGACCACTAGCACAACTAATGAAAAACTGTTTTTT
CASSGTTSTTNEKLFF
>TRBD1|few|TRBV2|TRBJ2-2
TGTGCCACCAGGGGGCCGGCGAACACCGGGGAGCTGTTTTTT
CATRGPANTGELFF
>-|-|TRBV6-4|TRBJ1-5
TGTGCCAGCAGTGACTCAGCGGATAGCAATCAGCCCCAGCATTTT
CASSDSADSNQPQHF
>TRBD1|-|TRBV6-5|TRBJ1-2
TGTGCCAGCAGTTTGGGGACAGGGTATGGCTACACCTTC
CASSLGTGYGYTF
>TRBD1|medium-sized|TRBV6-5|TRBJ1-2
TGTGCCAGCAGTTACTCCGAGGGACAGCTCTATGGCTACACCTTC
CASSYSEGQLYGYTF
>TRBD2|-|TRBV7-9|TRBJ2-5
TGTGCCAGCAGCTTCGGGACTAGCCAAGAGACCCAGTACTTC
CASSFGTSQETQYF
>-|-|TRBV7-2|TRBJ2-3
TGTGCCAGCAGCCCCCGCCCCCTAGCGCCCTCAGATACGCAGTATTTT
CASSPRPLAPSDTQYF
>TRBD2|-|TRBV7-9|TRBJ2-1
TGTTCCAGCAGCTTATCCCCTAGCGGGAGGTACAATGAGCAGTTCTTC
CSSSLSPSGRYNEQFF
>-|-|TRBV2|TRBJ1-1
TGTGCCAGCAGCCCGGACACTTGGGGAGCTTTCTTT
CASSPDTWGAFF
>-|-|TRBV2|TRBJ2-5
TGTGCCAGCAGTGAAGCTTGGGGGGTCGGGGAGACCCAGTACTTC
CASSEAWGVGETQYF
>TRBD2|-|TRBV7-7|TRBJ2-2
TGTGCCAGCAGCTATTCCGGGACTACGCCCGGGGAGCTGTTTTTT
CASSYSGTTPGELFF
>TRBD2|few|TRBV4-2|TRBJ2-5
TGTGCCAGCAGCCGGCGACTAGCGGGGGGGCGTCCTGAGACCCAGTACTTC
CASSRRLAGGRPETQYF
>TRBD2|-|TRBV7-6|TRBJ2-7
TGTGCCAGCAGCTTGAGGTATGGGGGAGCGGGGCCAGCGGTGCAGTACTTC
CASSLRYGGAGPAVQYF
>TRBD2|once|TRBV4-3|TRBJ2-3
TGCGCCAGCAGCCAAGGTTCCCTAGCGGGAGGTGGGACAGATACGCAGTATTTT
CASSQGSLAGGGTDTQYF
>-|few|TRBV2|TRBJ2-3
TGTGCCAGCAGTCCCGGCCTGGGCGAGGGTCGGGCGCAGTATTTT
CASSPGLGEGRAQYF
>TRBD2|-|TRBV7-9|TRBJ2-3
TGTGCCAGCAGCTCAAGACTAGCGTCGTTGAACACAGATACGCAGTATTTT
CASSSRLASLNTDTQYF
>-|-|TRBV7-9|TRBJ2-5
TGTGCCAGCAGCGAACAGCAAGAGACCCAGTACTTC
CASSEQQETQYF